These 10 T cell receptor beta chains were sequenced from one sample in a study of blood T cell repertoires in COVID-19. Repertoires were generated with immunoSEQ multiplex PCR, while TCRdb's copy carries only in-frame clones and drops some. The sample includes a few hundred thousand clones, about 80% of them seen just once. The sequencing input was peripheral blood. Receptors were obtained from a woman aged 55-70 years with acute or convalescent COVID-19.

V is TRBV5-4 and J is TRBJ1-2; D gene uncertain. The CDR3 totals 14 residues. The V gene's germline CDR1 is SGHNT and CDR2 YYREEE (reference sequence). Trimming pared 4 bases from V and 4 bases from J, leaving 14 bases between. The CDR3 DNA reads TGTGCCAGCAGCCCGTCAGGATCCACCTATGGCTACACCTTC. It translates to CASSPSGSTYGYTF.

The rearrangement links TRBV19 to TRBJ1-1; TRBD1 is a possible D gene (5 bases). V was pared by 3 bases and J by 4 bases, with 12 bases between. This CDR3 has 14 residues. Germline V CDR1 and CDR2: LNHDA, SQIVND (reference sequence). The chain's CDR3 is CASSMGGRSTEAFF. DNA of the CDR3: TGTGCCAGTAGTATGGGGGGTAGGAGCACTGAAGCTTTCTTT.

The chain uses TRBV4-3 and TRBJ2-3; 8 bases are shared with TRBD1. CDR3 size: 15 residues. V lost 4 bases, J lost 2 bases, and 5 bases stayed unmatched. Germline values: CDR1 LGHNA, CDR2 YSLEER. For the CDR3, the DNA is TGCGCCAGCAGCCCGACAGGGGAGAACACAGATACGCAGTATTTT. Translated, it gives CASSPTGENTDTQYF.

V is TRBV5-4 and J is TRBJ2-1, with D hard to call. The CDR3 consists of 13 residues. Trimming stripped 6 bases from V and 6 bases from J, with 13 bases between. Germline CDR1 SGHNT, CDR2 YYREEE (reference sequence). The CDR3 region has the DNA TGTGCCAGCAATACTAATAAGGTCAATGAGCAGTTCTTC. It codes for CASNTNKVNEQFF. The variable domain in full, with the rest retrieved from reference TRBV5-4 and TRBJ2-1, is ETGVTQSPTHLIKTRGQQVTLRCSSQSGHNTVSWYQQALGQGPQFIFQYYREEENGRGNFPPRFSGLQFPNYSSELNVNALELDDSALYLCASNTNKVNEQFFGPGTRLTVL.

The chain uses TRBV7-2 and TRBJ2-3, with TRBD2 matching 10 bases. CDR3 size: 19 residues. Germline CDR1 is SGHTA and CDR2 is FQGNSA. Unmatched junction bases numbered 10, after V lost 1 base and J lost 0 bases. The CDR3 spells CASSLVVSGGFGSTDTQYF. The CDR3 region has the DNA TGTGCCAGCAGCTTAGTTGTTAGCGGGGGGTTTGGGAGCACAGATACGCAGTATTTT.

The gene calls are TRBV19 and TRBJ2-2; tentatively, D is TRBD2 (5 bases). Trimming left V 3 bases short and J 3 bases short, with 8 bases between. This CDR3 has 14 amino acids. Germline V gene lookup returns CDR1 LNHDA and CDR2 SQIVND (reference sequence). CDR3 DNA sequence: TGTGCCAGTAGTATCCGAGGGTACACCGGGGAGCTGTTTTTT. It codes for CASSIRGYTGELFF.

The V gene is TRBV3-1 (or the pseudogene TRBV3-2), the J gene TRBJ2-7, with a tentative D call TRBD1 (6 bases). The CDR3 is 16 amino acids. Germline CDR1 LGHDT, CDR2 YNNKEL (reference sequence). The ends were cut back, 1 base at V and 0 bases at J, with 13 bases in the middle. CDR3 DNA: TGTGCCAGCAGCCAAGGGTTTACAGGGAGCTCCTACGAGCAGTACTTC. Its translation: CASSQGFTGSSYEQYF.

The chain recombines TRBV19 with TRBJ1-5; D is perhaps TRBD1 (5 bases). V lost 6 bases, J lost 2 bases, and 8 bases lay in between. This CDR3 has 13 residues. Germline-derived CDR1 and CDR2 are LNHDA and SQIVND (reference sequence). The CDR3 protein is CASSGGGNQPQHF. The DNA of the CDR3 is TGTGCCAGTAGCGGGGGGGGCAATCAGCCCCAGCATTTT.

The V gene is TRBV10-2, the J gene TRBJ2-3; the match to TRBD2 covers 9 bases. Looked up from germline, CDR1 is WSHSY and CDR2 is SAAADI. V was clipped by 4 bases and J by 4 bases; unmatched bases: 6. The CDR3 consists of 15 residues. CDR3 residues: CASSGRGGHSDTQYF. As DNA, the CDR3 is TGCGCCAGCAGTGGGCGGGGGGGCCATTCAGATACGCAGTATTTT.

This rearrangement joins TRBV7-8 to TRBJ2-7; 7 nucleotides match TRBD1. The CDR3 has 14 residues. The trim removed 1 base at V and 2 bases at J, leaving 2 bases unmatched. Per germline, CDR1 SGHVS and CDR2 FQNEAQ. The CDR3 nucleotides are TGTGCCAGCAGCTTAGAGACAGGGCCCTACGAGCAGTACTTC. This codes for CASSLETGPYEQYF.